This TCR beta chain emerged from a study of OX40 agonist ivuxolimab in advanced cancers. Libraries were prepared by immunoSEQ multiplex PCR; TCRdb keeps only in-frame clonotypes and omits some of them. This table holds approximately 130,000 clones, more than 85% found once. The CDR3 extends over 17 amino acids. V lost 5 bases to trimming and J lost 3 bases; unmatched junction nucleotides: 8. Per the germline V gene, CDR1 is WSHSY and CDR2 is SAAADI. This specimen was CD4+ or CD8+ T cells sorted from blood, taken in a trial of the OX40 agonist ivuxolimab. The clonotype comes from an adult with an advanced solid tumor such as melanoma, head and neck, liver or kidney cancer. The V and J genes are TRBV10-2 and TRBJ2-1; 12 bases agree with TRBD2. CDR3 in DNA: TGCGCCAGCAGTCGCCCTAGCGGGAGGGCCGACTACAATGAGCAGTTCTTC. It encodes CASSRPSGRADYNEQFF.